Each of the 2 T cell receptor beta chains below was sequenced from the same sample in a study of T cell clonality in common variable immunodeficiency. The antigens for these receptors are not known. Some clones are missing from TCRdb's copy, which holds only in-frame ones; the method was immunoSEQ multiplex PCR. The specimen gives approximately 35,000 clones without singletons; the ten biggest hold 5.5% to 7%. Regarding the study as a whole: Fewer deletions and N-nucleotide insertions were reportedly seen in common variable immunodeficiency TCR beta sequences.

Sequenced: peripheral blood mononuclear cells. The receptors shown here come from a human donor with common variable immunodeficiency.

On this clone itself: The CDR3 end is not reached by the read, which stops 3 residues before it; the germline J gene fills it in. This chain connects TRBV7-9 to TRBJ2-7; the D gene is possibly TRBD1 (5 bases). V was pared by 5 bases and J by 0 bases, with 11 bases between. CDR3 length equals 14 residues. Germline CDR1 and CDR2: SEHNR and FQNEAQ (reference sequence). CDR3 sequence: CASSPDTSSYEQYF. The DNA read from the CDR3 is TGTGCCAGCAGCCCGGACACCTCCTCCTACGAG. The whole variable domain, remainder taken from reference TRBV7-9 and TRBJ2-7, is DTGVSQNPRHKITKRGQNVTFRCDPISEHNRLYWYRQTLGQGPEFLTYFQNEAQLEKSRLLSDRFSAERPKGSFSTLEIQRTEQGDSAMYLCASSPDTSSYEQYFGPGTRLTVT.

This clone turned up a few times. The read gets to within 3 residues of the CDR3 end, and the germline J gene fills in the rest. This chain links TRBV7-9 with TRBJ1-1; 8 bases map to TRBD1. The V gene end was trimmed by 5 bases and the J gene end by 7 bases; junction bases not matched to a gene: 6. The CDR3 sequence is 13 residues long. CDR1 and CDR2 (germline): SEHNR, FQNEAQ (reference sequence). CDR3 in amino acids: CASSGTGGGEAFF. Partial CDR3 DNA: TGTGCCAGCAGCGGAACAGGGGGAGGTGAA.